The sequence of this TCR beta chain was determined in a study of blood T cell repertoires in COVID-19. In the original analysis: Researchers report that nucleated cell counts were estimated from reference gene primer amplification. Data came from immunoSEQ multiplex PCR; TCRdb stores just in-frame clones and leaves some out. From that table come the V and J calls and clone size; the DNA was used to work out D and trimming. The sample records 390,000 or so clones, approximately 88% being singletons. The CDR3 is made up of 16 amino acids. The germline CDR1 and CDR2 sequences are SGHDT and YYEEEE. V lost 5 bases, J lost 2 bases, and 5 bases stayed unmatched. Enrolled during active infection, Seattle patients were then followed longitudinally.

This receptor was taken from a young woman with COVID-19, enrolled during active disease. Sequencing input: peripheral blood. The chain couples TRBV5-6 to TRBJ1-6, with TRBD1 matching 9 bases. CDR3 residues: CASSYRQGAYNSPLHF. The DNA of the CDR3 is TGTGCCAGCAGTTACCGACAGGGGGCCTATAATTCACCCCTCCACTTT.